The 25 T cell receptor beta chains below were found in one sample sequenced in a study of blood T cells in healthy people across ages (dated by TCRdb to between 2014 and 2017). Libraries were built with 5' RACE. Data came from an Illumina HiSeq 2500. A second PCR of roughly 6 to 11 cycles was performed with a sample-barcoded 5' primer and a J-beta primer mix. The public reads were reprocessed in TCRdb via fastp at Q25 and MiXCR, keeping in-frame beta chains. Rows matching on CDR3 protein sequence are summarized as one entry with the most common DNA and genes. The sample yields about 290,000 distinct CDR3 sequences; 25% to 30% were counted once. The biggest ten clones account for 25% to 35% of the sample. The sequencing input was blood. The source of these receptors is a woman in her seventies in good health.

This clonotype was seen a handful of times. The V and J genes are TRBV20-1 and TRBJ2-5; 11 bases match TRBD1. Per the germline V gene, CDR1 is DFQATT and CDR2 is SNEGSKA (reference sequence). After removal of 7 bases from V and 5 bases from J, the junction contained 12 bases not matched to a gene. The CDR3 consists of 15 residues. The CDR3 bases are TGCAGTGGAGGGACAGGGGGATCTGGCGGTGAGACCCAGTACTTC. Amino acid sequence: CSGGTGGSGGETQYF.

This clonotype was recorded a few times. The rearrangement uses TRBV7-9 and TRBJ1-4; TRBD1 agrees at 8 bases. V dropped 4 bases and J dropped 8; count of bases not matched to a gene: 6. Germline CDR1 reads SEHNR; CDR2 reads FQNEAQ (reference sequence). CDR3 size: 14 residues. CDR3 sequence reads: CASSSGQEGEKLFF. The CDR3 DNA is TGTGCCAGCAGCTCGGGACAGGAGGGGGAAAAACTGTTTTTT.

The sample holds a few counts of this clonotype. The rearrangement links TRBV9 to TRBJ2-1, with TRBD2 matching 8 bases. V dropped 0 bases and J dropped 8; count of bases not matched to a gene: 13. Germline V gene lookup returns CDR1 SGDLS and CDR2 YYNGEE. CDR3 length equals 17 residues. CDR3 in DNA: TGTGCCAGCAGCGTAGCAGGCTCGGGACTAGGGAGTCATGAGCAGTTCTTC. Protein: CASSVAGSGLGSHEQFF.

The J gene is TRBJ2-5, the V gene TRBV7-6; D may be TRBD2 (5 bases). The J call may not be correct, given that the DNA end is closer to TRBJ2-7. From germline, CDR1 is SGHVS and CDR2 FNYEAQ. This CDR3 is 13 amino acids long. CDR3 sequence (DNA): TGTGCCAGCAGCCGCGGACTCCGCTACGAGCAGTACTTC. This gives the protein CASSRGLRYEQYF.

The chain has TRBV28 and TRBJ1-5; 7 nucleotides match TRBD1. Germline CDR1 and CDR2: MDHEN and SYDVKM. The CDR3 has 14 amino acids. V lost 6 bases to trimming and J lost 7 bases; unmatched junction nucleotides: 9. The CDR3 is CASRTGDLRQPQHF. The CDR3 DNA reads TGTGCCAGCAGAACAGGGGATCTGAGGCAGCCCCAGCATTTT.

This sequence joins TRBV5-6 and TRBJ2-3, with D possibly TRBD1 on 5 matching bases. The V gene's germline CDR1 is SGHDT and CDR2 YYEEEE. CDR3 size: 13 residues. V lost 6 bases to trimming and J lost 8 bases, with 16 bases between them. Written as DNA, the CDR3 is TGTGCCAGCACCCAGGGCGCCTTGGGTACGCAGTATTTT. Its translation is CASTQGALGTQYF.

Comment on this clonotype: A much larger clone differs by one base, so this may be a read error. The chain links TRBV18 to TRBJ2-3; D is undetermined. Germline CDR1 reads KGHSH; CDR2 reads LQKENI. The CDR3 is 13 residues long. CDR3 in amino acids: CASSTALTDAQYF. The DNA for the CDR3 is TGTGCCAGCTCCACGGCCCTTACAGATGCGCAGTATTTT. Supplemented by reference TRBV18 and TRBJ2-3, the full variable domain reads NAGVMQNPRHLVRRRGQEARLRCSPMKGHSHVYWYRQLPEEGLKFMVYLQKENIIDESGMPKERFSAEFPKEGPSILRIQQVVRGDSAAYFCASSTALTDAQYFGPGTRLTVL.

Worth noting for this clonotype: In this CDR3 the conserved last residue, phenylalanine or tryptophan, is missing, so a read error is likely. The V call is TRBV3-1, the J call TRBJ2-5, with 8 bases that match TRBD2. V was clipped by 4 bases and J by 3 bases; unmatched bases: 4. This CDR3 comprises 14 residues. Germline V gene sequence: CDR1 LGHDT, CDR2 YNNKEL (reference sequence). The DNA for the CDR3 is TGTGCCAGCAGCCCAAGCGGGAGCGAAGAGACCCAGTACTCC. Residues: CASSPSGSEETQYS.

The V and J genes are TRBV6-6 and TRBJ2-4; a weak D match, TRBD2 (5 bases). Germline CDR1 and CDR2: MNHNY and SVGAGI (reference sequence). Between the trimmed V and J ends, which lost 6 bases and 0 bases, there was a span of 15 bases. The CDR3 has 16 residues. The CDR3 sequence is CASSLKRDIAKNIQYF. As DNA, the CDR3 is TGTGCCAGCAGCCTTAAGAGGGATATAGCCAAAAACATTCAGTACTTC.

In this sample, this clonotype turned up a few times. This sequence joins TRBV6-1 and TRBJ2-6; 7 nucleotides line up with TRBD1. There are 15 residues in the CDR3. Looked up from germline, CDR1 is MNHNS and CDR2 is SASEGT. The ends lost 4 bases at V and 2 bases at J; junction bases unmatched: 2. The CDR3 reads CASSVQGAGANVLTF. CDR3 nucleotide sequence: TGTGCCAGCAGTGTTCAGGGGGCTGGGGCCAACGTCCTGACTTTC.

This chain uses TRBV20-1 with TRBJ1-2, with TRBD1 matching over 10 bases. V shed 0 bases, J shed 6 bases, and the junction held 7 bases outside the gene matches. CDR3 length: 15 residues. CDR1 is DFQATT, CDR2 SNEGSKA, per germline (reference sequence). The CDR3 DNA reads as TGCAGTGCTAGAGATCTCGGGACAGGGGATCATGGCTACACCTTC. Amino acids: CSARDLGTGDHGYTF.

The rearrangement joins TRBV10-3 to TRBJ1-5; 7 nucleotides match TRBD1. The germline V gene has CDR1 ENHRY and CDR2 SYGVKD. V lost 2 bases to trimming and J lost 0 bases; unmatched junction nucleotides: 4. The CDR3 has 16 amino acids. In nucleotides, the CDR3 is TGTGCCATCAGTGAGAGGACAGGAATTAGCAATCAGCCCCAGCATTTT. Its translation is CAISERTGISNQPQHF.

This chain uses TRBV25-1 with TRBJ2-5, with a weak D call TRBD2 (5 bases). V lost 3 bases and J lost 3, with 11 bases in between. The CDR3 contains 14 residues. In germline, CDR1 is MGHDK, CDR2 SYGVNS. The CDR3 DNA reads TGTGCCAGCAGTGACCCCGGGATCGAAGAGACCCAGTACTTC. This translates into CASSDPGIEETQYF.

This chain links TRBV11-2 with TRBJ2-4, with 7 nucleotides matching TRBD1. Germline values: CDR1 SGHAT, CDR2 FQNNGV. The length of the CDR3 is 16 residues. Germline trimming cut 5 bases from V and 3 bases from J; bases unmatched to any gene: 10. The CDR3 DNA is TGTGCCAGCAGCCCCACAGGGGAAAGGGACAAAAACATTCAGTACTTC. This encodes CASSPTGERDKNIQYF.

The chain links TRBV28 to TRBJ2-5; TRBD2 agrees at 9 bases. V lost 4 bases to trimming and J lost 5 bases; unmatched junction nucleotides: 5. Germline CDR1 reads MDHEN; CDR2 reads SYDVKM. The CDR3 loop spans 14 amino acids. CDR3 loop: CASSYWREGETQYF. For the CDR3, the DNA is TGTGCCAGCAGTTATTGGCGGGAGGGTGAGACCCAGTACTTC.

The chain employs TRBV10-3 and TRBJ2-7; 8 bases fit TRBD1. The J call is uncertain, as TRBJ2-1 better fits the DNA end. The CDR3 is 15 amino acids. The V gene's germline CDR1 is ENHRY and CDR2 SYGVKD. CDR3 loop: CAISESQGASNEQFF. In DNA form, the CDR3 reads TGTGCCATCAGTGAGTCGCAGGGGGCATCGAATGAGCAGTTCTTC.

The V call is TRBV2, the J call TRBJ2-5, with 9 bases identical to TRBD1. Gene TRBJ2-7 matches the end of the DNA better, so the J call may be wrong. The CDR3 is 14 amino acids. Germline-derived CDR1 and CDR2 are SNHLY and FYNNEI. The CDR3 coding sequence is TGTGCCAGCAGCAAACAGGGGGCGGGCTACGAGCAGTACTTC. This sequence encodes CASSKQGAGYEQYF.

The chain carries TRBV12-3 or TRBV12-4 and TRBJ2-3; 12 positions agree with TRBD2. V dropped 5 bases and J dropped 5; count of bases not matched to a gene: 5. The CDR3 extends over 15 amino acids. CDR3 nucleotide sequence: TGTGCCAGCAGTACGCTAGCGGGAGGGGGAGATACGCAGTATTTT. Translating it yields CASSTLAGGGDTQYF.

This clonotype has just a few counts. The CDR3 DNA is TGCAGCGTTGGGGACAGGGGAAACCAGCCCCAGCATTTT. Translated, it gives CSVGDRGNQPQHF. The chain links TRBV29-1 to TRBJ1-5; 10 bases line up with TRBD1. V lost 4 bases and J lost 7; bases outside the gene matches: 4. Per the germline V gene, CDR1 is SQVTM and CDR2 is ANQGSEA. The CDR3 has 13 amino acids.

J is TRBJ1-2 and V is TRBV6-1; the D is unclear. The CDR3 length is 16 residues. CDR1 and CDR2 (germline): MNHNS, SASEGT. V was clipped by 7 bases and J by 0 bases, with 18 bases between them. CDR3 protein: CASTDGRVSPNYGYTF. The DNA for the CDR3 is TGTGCCAGCACCGACGGCCGTGTATCTCCTAACTATGGCTACACCTTC.

V is TRBV12-3 or TRBV12-4 and J is TRBJ1-3; D gene uncertain. The CDR3 contains 13 residues. V lost 8 bases and J lost 0, with 8 bases in between. CDR3 in DNA: TGTGCCAGCGGGCTGAGCTCTGGAAACACCATATATTTT. Translation gives CASGLSSGNTIYF.

The V and J genes are TRBV5-1 and TRBJ2-3, with D possibly being TRBD1 (5 bases). The CDR3 length is 16 residues. CDR1 SGHRS and CDR2 YFSETQ come from the germline V gene. With 1 base removed from V and 4 bases from J, the gap between germline ends came to 16 bases. The CDR3 region has the DNA TGCGCCAGCAGCTTGACAGGTTTTTTTGCCTCAGATACGCAGTATTTT. Protein: CASSLTGFFASDTQYF.

The gene calls are TRBV3-1 and TRBJ2-5, with 10 bases identical to TRBD2. CDR3 length: 14 residues. Germline CDR1 LGHDT, CDR2 YNNKEL (reference sequence). V gave up 4 bases and J gave up 5 bases; unmatched junction bases: 4. For the CDR3, the DNA is TGTGCCAGCAGCCCTAGCGGGAGTGTTGAGACCCAGTACTTC. Its protein is CASSPSGSVETQYF.

This clonotype has ten or more counts. V gene TRBV7-9 combines with J gene TRBJ2-7; 8 bases agree with TRBD2. The CDR3 contains 14 residues. V shed 3 bases and J 4 bases; nucleotides not matched to a gene: 5. Germline V gene lookup returns CDR1 SEHNR and CDR2 FQNEAQ (reference sequence). CDR3: CASSFSREVYEQYF. The CDR3 DNA is TGTGCCAGCAGCTTCTCGCGGGAGGTGTACGAGCAGTACTTC.

This sequence joins TRBV5-1 and TRBJ2-4; 10 positions match TRBD1. V dropped 2 bases and J dropped 9; count of bases not matched to a gene: 5. Germline CDR1 is SGHRS and CDR2 is YFSETQ. This CDR3 contains 14 residues. For the CDR3, the DNA is TGCGCCAGCAGCTTAACCGGGACAGGGGCCATTCAGTACTTC. The encoded protein is CASSLTGTGAIQYF.